These 21 T cell receptor beta chains originate from one sample sequenced in a study of tumor-infiltrating lymphocytes in glioblastoma multiforme (dated by TCRdb to about 2017). Sequencing took place on an Illumina HiSeq 2500. TCRB libraries were constructed from RNA through three rounds of nested multiplex PCR following a modified ARM-PCR protocol with multiple V-beta primers and a C-beta primer. Using fastp trimming at Q25 and MiXCR clonotype assembly, TCRdb reanalyzed the public sequencing data and kept in-frame beta chains. Rows merge per CDR3 protein into single entries with the most common DNA and genes. This sample comprises 20,000 or so distinct CDR3 sequences, 60% to 80% of them detected only once. In total, the top ten clones hold 15% to 20% of the sample. The sequencing sample was made of peripheral blood. The receptors shown here come from a male donor with glioblastoma.

V gene TRBV29-1 combines with J gene TRBJ2-1; the D gene is possibly TRBD1 (6 bases). V was cut by 8 bases and J by 4 bases, with 21 bases left in between. Germline CDR1 SQVTM, CDR2 ANQGSEA. The CDR3 sequence is 15 residues long. This chain's CDR3 is CSIGLVGGSYNEQFF. The CDR3 DNA is TGCAGCATTGGGCTTGTTGGGGGCTCATACAATGAGCAGTTCTTC.

To note about this clonotype: The junction does not match germline at one end; this may be a read error. The chain links TRBV11-2 to TRBJ2-3; D not resolved. This CDR3 has 17 residues. From germline, CDR1 is SGHAT and CDR2 FQNNGV. The CDR3 loop is CTSSLHPSNTSTDTQYF. CDR3 coding DNA: TGTACCAGCAGCTTACATCCCTCAAACACTAGCACAGATACGCAGTATTTT.

With respect to this clonotype: One junction end does not reproduce the germline sequence, and a read error may be involved. This rearrangement joins TRBV11-2 to TRBJ2-2; a possible D gene is TRBD1 (5 bases). Germline lookup yields CDR1 SGHAT and CDR2 FQNNGV. CDR3 size: 17 residues. This CDR3 reads CACSPGQGYANTGELFF. The CDR3 DNA follows: TGTGCCTGCAGTCCAGGGCAGGGATACGCGAACACCGGGGAGCTGTTTTTT.

In the case of this clonotype: At one of its ends the junction is not consistent with the germline gene, which may arise from a read error. This rearrangement joins TRBV11-2 to TRBJ1-2, with D possibly matching TRBD1 (5 bases). Germline V lookup: CDR1 SGHAT, CDR2 FQNNGV. The CDR3 sequence is 14 residues long. In nucleotides, the CDR3 is TGTGCCTGCAGCACCGGGACGGGGGGGTTTGGCTGCACCTTC. Residues: CACSTGTGGFGCTF.

This clonotype was counted a few times. The DNA of the CDR3 is TGTGCCAGCAGCTTAGGTTTAGATAGCGGGATAGACATTCAGTACTTC. It encodes CASSLGLDSGIDIQYF. V and J are TRBV11-3 and TRBJ2-4, with 8 bases matching TRBD2. V lost 1 base, J lost 8 bases, and 10 bases stayed unmatched. CDR3 length equals 16 residues. Germline CDR1 reads SGHNT; CDR2 reads YENEEA.

There are a few counts of this clonotype. The V gene is TRBV7-3, the J gene TRBJ1-1; D unresolved. Trimming stripped 0 bases from V and 1 base from J, with 3 bases between. The CDR3 runs to 13 residues. Germline CDR1 SGHTA, CDR2 FQGTGA. The CDR3 region has the DNA TGTGCCAGCAGCTTAACCGGGAACACTGAAGCTTTCTTT. Its protein product is CASSLTGNTEAFF.

Regarding this clonotype: Relative to the germline gene, one junction end is altered; a read error may explain this. CDR3 DNA sequence: TGCGCAAGCAGTGAGTCGGGAGGCGCAGATACGCAGTATTTT. This sequence encodes CASSESGGADTQYF. The chain couples TRBV10-2 to TRBJ2-3, with 7 bases aligning to TRBD2. The length of the CDR3 is 14 residues. Per the germline V gene, CDR1 is WSHSY and CDR2 is SAAADI.

The chain uses TRBV18 and TRBJ2-7; 11 nucleotides match TRBD1. The germline V gene encodes CDR1 KGHSH and CDR2 LQKENI. With 3 bases clipped from V and 6 bases from J, the junction kept 7 bases outside the gene matches. The CDR3 is 15 amino acids. This CDR3 is CASSPSGQGAIEQYF. The CDR3 nucleotides are TGTGCCAGCTCACCTTCCGGACAGGGGGCTATCGAGCAGTACTTC. The full variable domain, its missing parts supplied by reference TRBV18 and TRBJ2-7, is NAGVMQNPRHLVRRRGQEARLRCSPMKGHSHVYWYRQLPEEGLKFMVYLQKENIIDESGMPKERFSAEFPKEGPSILRIQQVVRGDSAAYFCASSPSGQGAIEQYFGPGTRLTVT.

Only one count was recorded for this clonotype. The rearrangement uses TRBV10-2 and TRBJ1-2; the match to TRBD1 covers 8 bases. There are 14 residues in the CDR3. The trim removed 6 bases at V and 6 bases at J, leaving 9 bases unmatched. Germline-derived CDR1 and CDR2 are WSHSY and SAAADI. DNA for the CDR3: TGCGCCAGCAGCGTTGGACAGGGAATCGATGGCTACACCTTC. Amino acid sequence: CASSVGQGIDGYTF.

This clonotype was seen many times. This chain uses TRBV5-1 with TRBJ2-1; D possibly corresponds to TRBD2 (6 bases). The V gene lost 3 bases and the J gene lost 7 bases, with 14 bases spanning the gap. CDR1 and CDR2 (germline): SGHRS, YFSETQ. This CDR3 has 14 amino acids. This CDR3 reads CASSWVGGQNEQFF. CDR3 sequence (DNA): TGCGCCAGCAGCTGGGTCGGGGGTCAGAATGAGCAGTTCTTC.

The J gene is TRBJ2-1, the V gene TRBV11-3; possible D gene TRBD1, 5 bases. CDR1 is SGHNT and CDR2 is YENEEA in the germline V gene. V was shortened by 2 bases and J by 8 bases, with 10 bases between the two germline ends. This CDR3 has 13 amino acids. Written as DNA, the CDR3 is TGTGCCAGCAGCTTATTGAAAGGGGATGAGCAGTTCTTC. Translating it yields CASSLLKGDEQFF. The full variable domain, in which reference TRBV11-3 and TRBJ2-1 provide the parts outside the CDR3, is EAGVVQSPRYKIIEKKQPVAFWCNPISGHNTLYWYLQNLGQGPELLIRYENEEAVDDSQLPKDRFSAERLKGVDSTLKIQPAELGDSAVYLCASSLLKGDEQFFGPGTRLTVL.

This clonotype was recorded at least ten times. The chain has TRBV5-1 and TRBJ2-2, with 7 nucleotides matching TRBD1. The CDR3 extends over 15 amino acids. Germline V lookup: CDR1 SGHRS, CDR2 YFSETQ. Trimming removed 4 bases from V and 1 base from J; junction bases left unmatched: 4. The CDR3 region has the DNA TGCGCCAGCAGCGGGGGACAGTGGAACACCGGGGAGCTGTTTTTT. It translates to CASSGGQWNTGELFF. Full variable domain (remainder filled in from reference TRBV5-1 and TRBJ2-2): KAGVTQTPRYLIKTRGQQVTLSCSPISGHRSVSWYQQTPGQGLQFLFEYFSETQRNKGNFPGRFSGRQFSNSRSEMNVSTLELGDSALYLCASSGGQWNTGELFFGEGSRLTVL.

The chain joins TRBV20-1 to TRBJ1-6; 8 bases align to TRBD1. Looked up from germline, CDR1 is DFQATT and CDR2 is SNEGSKA (reference sequence). CDR3 length equals 16 residues. With V trimmed by 4 bases and J by 1 base, 6 bases remained unmatched. This CDR3 is CSANQGARSYNSPLHF. The CDR3 DNA reads as TGCAGTGCTAATCAGGGGGCCAGGTCCTATAATTCACCCCTCCACTTT.

This clonotype was found many times. The chain has TRBV29-1 and TRBJ1-1, with a weak D call TRBD1 (5 bases). The germline gives CDR1 SQVTM, CDR2 ANQGSEA. This CDR3 comprises 15 residues. Trimming cost V 5 bases and J 1 base, with 17 bases left between them. CDR3 DNA sequence: TGCAGCGTTCGGCTGGGACTGAATACGAACACTGAAGCTTTCTTT. Translated, it gives CSVRLGLNTNTEAFF.

This clonotype occurred many times. The V call is TRBV29-1, the J call TRBJ2-7; 12 positions match TRBD2. The CDR3 is made up of 14 amino acids. The J segment lost 2 bases and the V segment lost 3 bases, leaving 2 bases of the junction unmatched. The V gene's germline CDR1 is SQVTM and CDR2 ANQGSEA. The CDR3 sequence: CSVDLAGGTYEQYF. In DNA, the CDR3 is TGCAGCGTTGACCTAGCGGGAGGGACCTACGAGCAGTACTTC.

Remarks on this clonotype: Compared with germline, one end of the junction differs, possibly owing to a read error. The genes are TRBV29-1 and TRBJ2-2; 7 bases align to TRBD2. CDR1 and CDR2 (germline): SQVTM, ANQGSEA. There are 14 residues in the CDR3. CDR3 sequence: CGVIPGLSTRELFF. The CDR3 region has the DNA TGCGGCGTTATCCCGGGACTAAGCACCCGGGAGCTGTTTTTT.

The chain recombines TRBV20-1 with TRBJ2-3, with 7 bases aligning to TRBD1. The V segment lost 0 bases and the J segment 11 bases; nucleotides outside the gene matches: 2. The CDR3 loop spans 11 amino acids. The germline V gene has CDR1 DFQATT and CDR2 SNEGSKA (reference sequence). CDR3 amino acids: CSARDQGEQYF. CDR3 sequence (DNA): TGCAGTGCTAGAGATCAGGGGGAGCAGTATTTT.

This clonotype was seen a few times. V gene TRBV7-3 combines with J gene TRBJ2-3; D remains unclear. CDR1 is SGHTA and CDR2 is FQGTGA in the germline V gene. This CDR3 contains 15 residues. Trimming shortened V by 2 bases and J by 0 bases, and 9 bases separated the two germline ends. In DNA form, the CDR3 reads TGTGCCAGCAGCTTAGGGGTGGGCAGCACAGATACGCAGTATTTT. It specifies CASSLGVGSTDTQYF.

This clonotype has just a few counts. The chain is built from TRBV11-2 and TRBJ1-4, with D unresolved. Looked up from germline, CDR1 is SGHAT and CDR2 is FQNNGV. The CDR3 covers 15 residues. V lost 0 bases and J 4 bases, leaving 9 bases between the germline ends. The CDR3 DNA is TGTGCCAGCAGCTTAGATTTGACACTTAATGAAAAACTGTTTTTT. It is translated as CASSLDLTLNEKLFF.

Comment on this clonotype: A much larger clone differs by one base, so this may be a read error. The J gene is TRBJ2-5, the V gene TRBV5-1; D is undetermined. The CDR3 consists of 14 residues. CDR1 is SGHRS, CDR2 YFSETQ, per germline. Trimming cost V 3 bases and J 7 bases, with 16 bases left between them. The CDR3 region has the DNA TGCGCCAGCAGCTCCTACGCCTCCTCGGGGACCCAGTACTTC. It specifies CASSSYASSGTQYF.

In regard to this clonotype: Compared with germline, one end of the junction differs, possibly owing to a read error. The chain couples TRBV11-2 to TRBJ1-1; a weak D match, TRBD1 (5 bases). The CDR3 sequence is 14 residues long. From germline, CDR1 is SGHAT and CDR2 FQNNGV. The CDR3 bases are TGTGCCAGCAGCTTATGGGGACGTAGGGGCCTACCAATCTTT. It codes for CASSLWGRRGLPIF. Combining the CDR3 with reference TRBV11-2 and TRBJ1-1 gives the whole variable domain EAGVAQSPRYKIIEKRQSVAFWCNPISGHATLYWYQQILGQGPKLLIQFQNNGVVDDSQLPKDRFSAERLKGVDSTLKIQPAKLEDSAVYLCASSLWGRRGLPIFGQGTRLTVV.